The 19 T cell receptor beta chains below all came from one sample that was sequenced in a study of T cell responses to AZD1222 COVID-19 vaccine. Assay used: immunoSEQ multiplex PCR; TCRdb lists only in-frame clones, some missing. The top ten clones hold roughly 4% of a sample with about 180,000 clones, 70% to 90% of them seen once. The source was peripheral blood, collected 28 days after the second dose of the MenACWY control vaccine. These receptors came from an adult who received the MenACWY meningococcal vaccine as a control.

The chain uses TRBV30 and TRBJ1-1; D gene uncertain. The V end lost 1 base, the J end lost 1 base, and 10 bases lay between the germline ends. Germline loops: CDR1 GTSNPN, CDR2 SVGIG (reference sequence). CDR3 length: 14 amino acids. CDR3 sequence reads: CAWSGFRENTEAFF. The CDR3 region has the DNA TGTGCCTGGAGTGGGTTTCGGGAGAACACTGAAGCTTTCTTT.

V usage is TRBV18 and J usage is TRBJ1-3, with D possibly being TRBD1 (5 bases). This CDR3 is 15 amino acids long. Trimming shortened V by 2 bases and J by 2 bases, and 10 bases separated the two germline ends. Germline-derived CDR1 and CDR2 are KGHSH and LQKENI. Here the CDR3 DNA reads TGTGCCAGCTCACCAAGTGCGACAGCTGGAAACACCATATATTTT. This gives the protein CASSPSATAGNTIYF.

The chain combines TRBV6-5 with TRBJ2-2; D not resolved. The V end was cut by 2 bases, the J end by 4 bases, with 8 bases between. CDR3 length: 14 amino acids. Germline assignment: CDR1 MNHEY and CDR2 SVGAGI. The CDR3 nucleotides read TGTGCCAGCAGTTACGACTCGAGCACCGGGGAGCTGTTTTTT. It encodes CASSYDSSTGELFF.

This clone was recorded once. The rearrangement joins TRBV7-2 to TRBJ2-2; 9 bases match TRBD1. The CDR3 spans 18 residues. Unmatched junction bases numbered 10, after V lost 4 bases and J lost 1 base. Germline CDR1 reads SGHTA; CDR2 reads FQGNSA. CDR3 nucleotide sequence: TGTGCCAGCAGCTCTATCAGACAGGGGGGAAGGAACACCGGGGAGCTGTTTTTT. It yields the protein CASSSIRQGGRNTGELFF.

The chain joins TRBV19 to TRBJ1-5; the match to TRBD1 covers 8 bases. The J segment lost 11 bases and the V segment lost 5 bases, leaving 26 bases of the junction unmatched. Germline V gene lookup returns CDR1 LNHDA and CDR2 SQIVND (reference sequence). The CDR3 has 19 residues. CDR3 sequence (DNA): TGTGCCAGTAGTTCCAGCCCAGGGCAGGGGGCCGCTTGGATCATTGCCCAGCATTTT. This sequence encodes CASSSSPGQGAAWIIAQHF.

The chain has TRBV6-1 and TRBJ1-3; D remains unclear. Between the trimmed V and J ends, which lost 2 bases and 2 bases, there was a span of 10 bases. CDR3 length: 15 residues. The germline gives CDR1 MNHNS, CDR2 SASEGT. The CDR3, as DNA: TGTGCCAGCAGTGAACAAACGGAGACTGGAAACACCATATATTTT. It codes for CASSEQTETGNTIYF.

This CDR3 is CASSLESSRNQPQHF. CDR3 bases: TGTGCCAGCAGCTTGGAGAGCTCCCGCAATCAGCCCCAGCATTTT. The gene calls are TRBV5-5 and TRBJ1-5; D is unresolved. The CDR3 runs to 15 residues. Germline V gene sequence: CDR1 SGHKS, CDR2 YYEKEE (reference sequence). Between the trimmed V and J ends, which lost 0 bases and 2 bases, there was a span of 9 bases. Using reference TRBV5-5 and TRBJ1-5 for the parts outside the CDR3, the full variable domain is DAGVTQSPTHLIKTRGQQVTLRCSPISGHKSVSWYQQVLGQGPQFIFQYYEKEERGRGNFPDRFSARQFPNYSSELNVNALLLGDSALYLCASSLESSRNQPQHFGDGTRLSIL.

The rearrangement links TRBV7-9 to TRBJ2-3; no definite D call. Trimming pared 4 bases from V and 2 bases from J, leaving 10 bases between. The CDR3 has 14 amino acids. Germline V CDR1 and CDR2: SEHNR, FQNEAQ (reference sequence). CDR3 sequence reads: CASSWSLATDTQYF. CDR3 nucleotide sequence: TGTGCCAGCAGCTGGAGTTTAGCCACAGATACGCAGTATTTT.

The J gene is TRBJ2-7, the V gene TRBV19, with D perhaps TRBD2 (6 bases). V was clipped by 5 bases and J by 5 bases, with 16 bases between them. Germline CDR1 is LNHDA and CDR2 is SQIVND (reference sequence). The CDR3 has 14 residues. The CDR3 loop reads CASSPRAGGNEQYF. The CDR3 nucleotides read TGTGCCAGTAGTCCTCGGGCCGGAGGGAACGAGCAGTACTTC.

In DNA, the CDR3 is TGTGCCAGCAGCTTAGCGTTTCAGACTTACGAGCAGTACTTC. It encodes CASSLAFQTYEQYF. The chain has TRBV7-9 and TRBJ2-7; no definite D call. V was trimmed by 0 bases and J by 4 bases, leaving 10 bases between them. Germline V gene lookup returns CDR1 SEHNR and CDR2 FQNEAQ (reference sequence). The CDR3 runs to 14 residues.

The rearrangement uses TRBV10-1 and TRBJ2-5, with TRBD1 matching over 9 bases. This CDR3 spans 15 amino acids. Germline loops: CDR1 WNHNN, CDR2 SYGVQD (reference sequence). The V gene end was trimmed by 0 bases and the J gene end by 5 bases; junction bases not matched to a gene: 4. CDR3 loop: CASSESPDRGETQYF. CDR3 in DNA: TGCGCCAGCAGTGAGTCCCCCGACAGGGGGGAGACCCAGTACTTC.

The count of this clone is one. V and J are TRBV24-1 and TRBJ2-1; the D gene is possibly TRBD2 (6 bases). This CDR3 has 16 residues. Looked up from germline, CDR1 is KGHDR and CDR2 is SFDVKD. The germline V and J ends were trimmed by 3 bases and 7 bases, with 18 bases remaining between them. Here the CDR3 reads CATSDPLREPRNEQFF. The CDR3 nucleotides are TGTGCCACCAGTGATCCCCTCCGGGAGCCTCGGAATGAGCAGTTCTTC.

J is TRBJ1-2 and V is TRBV20-1, with D maybe TRBD1 (6 bases). The germline V gene encodes CDR1 DFQATT and CDR2 SNEGSKA (reference sequence). The germline V and J ends were trimmed by 3 bases and 6 bases, with 8 bases remaining between them. This CDR3 contains 11 residues. The CDR3 DNA sequence: TGCAGTGCTAGGGGGGACAATGGCTACACCTTC. Its protein product is CSARGDNGYTF.

CDR3 DNA: TGTGCGACGACAGGGCTAAGCACAGATACGCAGTATTTT. This translates into CATTGLSTDTQYF. The genes are TRBV7-9 and TRBJ2-3; the match to TRBD1 covers 7 bases. The CDR3 runs to 13 residues. Per germline, CDR1 SEHNR and CDR2 FQNEAQ (reference sequence).

The chain combines TRBV7-9 with TRBJ2-1; D tentatively reads TRBD1 or TRBD2 (5 bases each). The CDR3 sequence is 15 residues long. With 1 base removed from V and 6 bases from J, the gap between germline ends came to 13 bases. The germline gives CDR1 SEHNR, CDR2 FQNEAQ (reference sequence). CDR3 coding DNA: TGTGCCAGCAGCTTAGGGGGGAACGAGGCCAATGAGCAGTTCTTC. It specifies CASSLGGNEANEQFF.

The chain employs TRBV6-1 and TRBJ2-5; tentatively, D is TRBD1 or TRBD2 (5 bases each). The CDR3 totals 17 residues. CDR1 MNHNS and CDR2 SASEGT come from the germline V gene. Trimming shortened V by 2 bases and J by 5 bases, and 21 bases separated the two germline ends. As DNA, the CDR3 is TGTGCCAGCAGTGAAACCATGGGACGTTGGAGCCCGGAGACCCAGTACTTC. Its translation is CASSETMGRWSPETQYF.

The CDR3 reads CASSWFQGGGLFF. CDR3 bases: TGTGCCAGCAGTTGGTTCCAGGGCGGAGGGCTGTTTTTT. V is TRBV6-5 and J is TRBJ1-4; D possibly corresponds to TRBD1 (5 bases). Trimming pared 4 bases from V and 14 bases from J, leaving 17 bases between. Germline V gene sequence: CDR1 MNHEY, CDR2 SVGAGI. The CDR3 spans 13 residues.

CDR3 sequence: CSVAGTSGSSYNEQFF. CDR3 DNA sequence: TGCAGCGTTGCCGGGACTAGCGGGAGCTCCTACAATGAGCAGTTCTTC. J is TRBJ2-1 and V is TRBV29-1; 14 bases fit TRBD2. The V and J ends lost 4 bases and 0 bases, in that order; junction bases with no gene match: 2. The V gene's germline CDR1 is SQVTM and CDR2 ANQGSEA. The CDR3 is 16 amino acids.

The CDR3 DNA reads TGTGCCAGCAGATACGGTAGCGGGGGGAGCTCCTACGAGCAGTACTTC. As protein: CASRYGSGGSSYEQYF. This chain links TRBV6-2 or TRBV6-3 with TRBJ2-7; TRBD2 matches 10 bases. Per germline, CDR1 MNHEY and CDR2 SVGEGT. J was trimmed by 0 bases and V by 6 bases; bases with no gene match: 8. This CDR3 contains 16 residues.